This passage covers 19 T cell receptor beta chains from one sample sequenced in a study of blood T cell repertoires in COVID-19. The method was immunoSEQ multiplex PCR; TCRdb's version includes in-frame clones alone and lacks a portion of them. The sample shows some 320,000 clones, 90% of them seen only once. The sequenced sample was PBMCs or T cells enriched from blood (not recorded which). The receptors shown here come from a man in his fifties or sixties who had recovered from COVID-19.

This clone was observed a handful of times. The V and J genes are TRBV5-1 and TRBJ2-1, with a weak D call TRBD2 (6 bases). The germline gives CDR1 SGHRS, CDR2 YFSETQ. CDR3 length equals 15 residues. V was shortened by 0 bases and J by 4 bases, with 11 bases between the two germline ends. CDR3 DNA sequence: TGCGCCAGCAGCTTGGCGGTAGGGAGGTACAATGAGCAGTTCTTC. Protein product: CASSLAVGRYNEQFF.

The V call is TRBV7-9, the J call TRBJ2-1; D is uncertain. This CDR3 comprises 12 residues. The V and J ends lost 1 base and 8 bases respectively, with 6 bases between them. Germline values: CDR1 SEHNR, CDR2 FQNEAQ (reference sequence). CDR3 nucleotide sequence: TGTGCCAGCAGCTTAGATACTCATGAGCAGTTCTTC. Amino acids: CASSLDTHEQFF.

The chain carries TRBV5-1 and TRBJ1-1; no clear D. V was shortened by 0 bases and J by 1 base, with 10 bases between the two germline ends. Per germline, CDR1 SGHRS and CDR2 YFSETQ. CDR3 length: 15 amino acids. The DNA of the CDR3 is TGCGCCAGCAGCTTGGTCCGGGGAACGAACACTGAAGCTTTCTTT. Encoded protein: CASSLVRGTNTEAFF.

V is TRBV18 and J is TRBJ2-1; a weak D match, TRBD2 (6 bases). This CDR3 is built from 17 residues. Germline values: CDR1 KGHSH, CDR2 LQKENI. Trimming cost V 3 bases and J 2 bases, with 17 bases left between them. The CDR3 coding sequence is TGTGCCAGCTCACCCCCGGGAACTAGCCTTGCCTACAATGAGCAGTTCTTC. This translates into CASSPPGTSLAYNEQFF.

This clone is a singleton in its sample. This sequence joins TRBV2 and TRBJ2-5; 8 bases match TRBD1. This CDR3 contains 14 residues. Germline V lookup: CDR1 SNHLY, CDR2 FYNNEI. The V gene end was trimmed by 3 bases and the J gene end by 4 bases; junction bases not matched to a gene: 4. This chain's CDR3 is CASSDSGGGETQYF. CDR3 DNA: TGTGCCAGCAGTGATTCAGGGGGCGGAGAGACCCAGTACTTC.

The chain combines TRBV18 with TRBJ2-7; 11 bases match TRBD1. V lost 3 bases and J lost 2; bases outside the gene matches: 3. This CDR3 has 15 amino acids. Germline CDR1 KGHSH, CDR2 LQKENI. The CDR3 is CASSPGQGVPYEQYF. In DNA, the CDR3 is TGTGCCAGCTCACCGGGACAGGGGGTACCCTACGAGCAGTACTTC.

This clone was found many times. The genes are TRBV9 and TRBJ1-4; 8 nucleotides align to TRBD1. The germline CDR1 and CDR2 sequences are SGDLS and YYNGEE. V was pared by 4 bases and J by 5 bases, with 10 bases of the junction left unmatched. The CDR3 has 16 residues. The DNA for the CDR3 is TGTGCCAGCAGCACCATGTCCGGGACAGGCAATGAAAAACTGTTTTTT. Protein: CASSTMSGTGNEKLFF.

The V gene is TRBV30, the J gene TRBJ2-4; D perhaps matches TRBD2 (6 bases). The V gene's germline CDR1 is GTSNPN and CDR2 SVGIG (reference sequence). The CDR3 is made up of 16 amino acids. Trimming left V 0 bases short and J 7 bases short, with 19 bases between. The CDR3 protein is CAWSVGHGSGGNIQYF. DNA for the CDR3: TGTGCCTGGAGTGTAGGTCATGGGAGCGGAGGGAACATTCAGTACTTC.

The V and J genes are TRBV13 and TRBJ2-7; 9 bases align to TRBD1. The ends lost 5 bases at V and 3 bases at J; junction bases unmatched: 5. CDR1 PRHDT and CDR2 FYEKMQ come from the germline V gene (reference sequence). This CDR3 has 14 residues. In DNA form, the CDR3 reads TGTGCCAGCAGCGACAGGACAGGGGTCTACGAGCAGTACTTC. Residues: CASSDRTGVYEQYF. The full variable domain, in which reference TRBV13 and TRBJ2-7 provide the parts outside the CDR3, is AAGVIQSPRHLIKEKRETATLKCYPIPRHDTVYWYQQGPGQDPQFLISFYEKMQSDKGSIPDRFSAQQFSDYHSELNMSSLELGDSALYFCASSDRTGVYEQYFGPGTRLTVT.

In this sample, this clone turned up a few times. This sequence joins TRBV25-1 and TRBJ2-3, with a tentative D call TRBD2 (6 bases). The CDR3 sequence is 13 residues long. The germline V and J ends were trimmed by 3 bases and 5 bases, with 9 bases remaining between them. Germline lookup yields CDR1 MGHDK and CDR2 SYGVNS. The CDR3 protein is CASSDWGGDTQYF. In DNA form, the CDR3 reads TGTGCCAGCAGTGACTGGGGAGGAGATACGCAGTATTTT. Looking up the rest from reference TRBV25-1 and TRBJ2-3 gives the full variable domain: EADIYQTPRYLVIGTGKKITLECSQTMGHDKMYWYQQDPGMELHLIHYSYGVNSTEKGDLSSESTVSRIRTEHFPLTLESARPSHTSQYLCASSDWGGDTQYFGPGTRLTVL.

J is TRBJ2-1 and V is TRBV9; D perhaps matches TRBD1 (6 bases). From germline, CDR1 is SGDLS and CDR2 YYNGEE. V shed 4 bases and J shed 2 bases, with 10 bases lying between them. This CDR3 is built from 14 residues. This CDR3 is CASSPRTAYNEQFF. For the CDR3, the DNA is TGTGCCAGCAGCCCCAGGACAGCCTACAATGAGCAGTTCTTC.

The chain employs TRBV15 and TRBJ2-1; possibly TRBD2 for D (5 bases). CDR3 size: 19 residues. Deletions cut 4 bases from V and 0 bases from J, with 22 bases between. The germline gives CDR1 LNHNV, CDR2 YYDKDF (reference sequence). In nucleotides, the CDR3 is TGTGCCACCAGCAAAGCCTTCTCTAGCCCCAGGAGCTCCTACAATGAGCAGTTCTTC. It encodes CATSKAFSSPRSSYNEQFF.

V and J are TRBV2 and TRBJ1-5, with D perhaps TRBD1 (5 bases). In germline, CDR1 is SNHLY, CDR2 FYNNEI. CDR3 length: 14 residues. The V gene lost 5 bases and the J gene lost 5 bases, with 13 bases spanning the gap. CDR3 loop: CASSQDRAYQPQHF. DNA of the CDR3: TGTGCCAGCAGTCAAGACAGAGCATATCAGCCCCAGCATTTT.

The J gene is TRBJ1-6, the V gene TRBV6-5, with D uncertain. Germline loops: CDR1 MNHEY, CDR2 SVGAGI. The V end lost 7 bases, the J end lost 9 bases, and 16 bases lay between the germline ends. This CDR3 region has 14 residues. The chain's CDR3 is CASKIPGWGSPLHF. The CDR3 DNA reads TGTGCCAGCAAGATTCCGGGATGGGGTTCACCCCTCCACTTT.

J is TRBJ1-1 and V is TRBV4-1, with D unclear. The CDR3 length is 15 residues. The germline V gene has CDR1 MGHRA and CDR2 YSYEKL. V gave up 2 bases and J gave up 1 base, with 11 bases separating them. In nucleotides, the CDR3 is TGCGCCAGCAGCCAAACACGGGTCGGGAACACTGAAGCTTTCTTT. Translation: CASSQTRVGNTEAFF.

The gene calls are TRBV5-1 and TRBJ1-1; weak D call: TRBD1 (6 bases). The CDR3 length is 14 residues. Between the trimmed V and J ends, which lost 6 bases and 1 base, there was a span of 13 bases. The V gene's germline CDR1 is SGHRS and CDR2 YFSETQ. The CDR3 DNA follows: TGCGCCAGCACGTTACAGGGCGCGAACACTGAAGCTTTCTTT. Translating gives CASTLQGANTEAFF. The full variable domain, completed using reference TRBV5-1 and TRBJ1-1, is KAGVTQTPRYLIKTRGQQVTLSCSPISGHRSVSWYQQTPGQGLQFLFEYFSETQRNKGNFPGRFSGRQFSNSRSEMNVSTLELGDSALYLCASTLQGANTEAFFGQGTRLTVV.

This clone was seen once. The chain uses TRBV29-1 and TRBJ1-1; 9 bases are a match to TRBD1. CDR3 length: 13 amino acids. Per germline, CDR1 SQVTM and CDR2 ANQGSEA. J gave up 4 bases and V 5 bases, and 5 bases lay outside the gene matches. CDR3 sequence: CSVTGGEGTEAFF. CDR3 in DNA: TGCAGCGTTACAGGGGGCGAGGGCACTGAAGCTTTCTTT.

This clone showed up just once. The chain has TRBV4-1 and TRBJ1-4; the match to TRBD1 covers 7 bases. Germline V lookup: CDR1 MGHRA, CDR2 YSYEKL. The CDR3 extends over 17 amino acids. V shed 6 bases and J 6 bases; nucleotides not matched to a gene: 16. CDR3 amino acids: CASRQEGARRPDEKLFF. The CDR3 region has the DNA TGCGCCAGCAGACAGGAGGGGGCGCGAAGGCCTGATGAAAAACTGTTTTTT.

The CDR3 reads CASSQEKRGGSYEQYF. CDR3 coding DNA: TGTGCCAGCAGCCAAGAGAAGCGGGGGGGCTCATACGAGCAGTACTTC. The chain carries TRBV4-2 and TRBJ2-7, with 10 bases lining up with TRBD2. Trimming removed 0 bases from V and 4 bases from J; junction bases left unmatched: 6. Looked up from germline, CDR1 is LGHNA and CDR2 is YNFKEQ. CDR3 length: 16 residues.